The T cell receptor (beta chain) under discussion was sequenced for a study of regulatory T cells in long-lasting Graves disease (dated by TCRdb to about 2021). A note on the overall study: Newly diagnosed Graves' disease patients had taken antithyroid drugs for less than 3 months. Peripheral blood TCR sequencing and RNA sequencing compared persistent Graves' disease patients with newly diagnosed Graves' disease patients. A total of roughly 33 samples were covered by TCR sequencing, comprising around 13 persistent and around 20 newly diagnosed Graves' disease patients. The study was conducted in China and was registered as a clinical trial. Beyond this particular receptor, the publication reports: Sequencing and analysis were restricted to the TCR beta chain. The authors acknowledged the small sample size as a limitation that may reduce accuracy. Peripheral blood alone was examined, since thyroid tissue, which constituted the primary lesion, could not be accessed. A larger number of public clonotypes was shared among persistent patients (around 2,700) than among newly diagnosed patients (around 970). Compared with newly diagnosed patients, patients with persistent Graves' disease had lower TCR Shannon entropy and fewer highly expanded clones, which suggests clonal expansion. Persistent disease showed preferential use of TRBV28, TRBJ1-2 and TRBJ2-5, whereas newly diagnosed disease favored TRBV20-1 and TRBJ2-1.

Library construction relied on multiplex PCR. Data came from an Illumina HiSeq 4000. CDR3 regions were amplified by Arm-PCR with iRepertoire HTBI primers to construct TCR beta libraries. Gel purification was performed on PCR products prior to sequencing. The original pipeline was this. Across samples, 60 to 70 TRBV and around 15 TRBJ segments were identified and used for gene usage analysis of CDR3 amino acid clonotypes. COPE and FqMerger were used to merge filtered high-quality paired reads into contigs. Contigs were aligned with BLAST to IMGT TRBV, TRBD and TRBJ reference genes, and CDR3 was defined per IMGT. Clonotypes above 0.1% frequency were classified as highly expanded clones. Shannon entropy served as the measure of repertoire diversity, while the Gini coefficient captured V-J evenness. A clonotype found in more than one individual was treated as public. The public reads were quality trimmed at Q25 with fastp and then assembled into clones with MiXCR by TCRdb, keeping productive beta chains. Here each entry gathers all rows of one CDR3 protein and keeps the most common genes and DNA. These V and J calls derive from TCRdb rather than the authors' analysis. This sample comprises 350,000 to 550,000 distinct CDR3 sequences, approximately 16% of them detected only once. The ten largest make up about a quarter of the sample.

To note about this clonotype: Its binding antigen is unknown. Being one base from a much bigger clone, this may be a read error. It is likely a read error, because the conserved phenylalanine at the end of the CDR3 is missing.

The time point label corresponds to: newly diagnosed GD, antithyroid drugs for less than 3 months. For both TCR sequencing and RNA sequencing, RNA was extracted from PBMCs using TRIzol. Graves' disease was diagnosed according to American Thyroid Association guidelines. Patients were recruited from an endocrinology department in Xi'an, China. Each patient gave around 9 milliliters of peripheral blood, collected in an EDTA anticoagulant tube. PBMCs were isolated by Ficoll Paque Plus density gradient separation without further T cell sorting. An Agilent 2100 Bioanalyzer and agarose gel were used to check RNA quality, and a NanoDrop 2000 was used to measure RNA concentration. Sequences SGHRS (CDR1) and YFSETQ (CDR2) are obtained from the germline V gene. V lost 2 bases and J lost 5 bases, and the count of bases not matched to a germline gene is 9. The CDR3 numbers 15 amino acids, ends counted. CDR3 DNA is the only sequence kept; it has 45 bases, read in frame from the first base.

The data were also submitted as part of a second study, on T cells in Graves' hyperthyroidism and ophthalmopathy. Drawing on the second study: Stable Graves' hyperthyroidism was defined as no progression to ophthalmopathy during 18 months of follow-up. The hyperthyroidism patients were between 18 and 65 years old and newly diagnosed, with a disease duration of less than 2 months. Exclusion was applied to patients with uncontrolled infections, other autoimmune diseases, pregnancy or lactation. Clinical symptoms, serum thyroxine and TRAb, thyroid ultrasound, and orbital computed tomography formed the basis for the diagnoses. For the first round of RT-PCR on the TCR CDR3, the HTBI primer set was used together with the Qiagen OneStep RT-PCR kit. Blood samples also contained most of the expanded thyroid clonotypes (frequency above 0.001), which suggests that blood repertoires may reflect thyroid immune responses. A model built on a 13 V-J signature distinguished ophthalmopathy from stable hyperthyroidism, reaching about 88% sensitivity and 81% to 83% specificity in cross-validation and 80%/75% in testing. In validation, the model predicted progression to ophthalmopathy with roughly 70% sensitivity and approximately 72% specificity, a median of 6.5 months before onset. To identify distinguishing TCR V-J signatures, a discovery cohort of around 100 patients was used, comprising 40 to 45 with Graves' ophthalmopathy and 57 with stable Graves' hyperthyroidism. Whether ophthalmopathy could be predicted prospectively was tested in an independent validation cohort made up of approximately 19 hyperthyroidism patients plus 17 patients who later progressed to ophthalmopathy. The 100 discovery patients were divided at random into training and test sets in a 7:3 ratio. In about 6 Graves' hyperthyroidism patients, the study also compared T-cell repertoires from thyroid tissue with T-cell repertoires from blood. Following sampling, methimazole starting at 30 mg daily was given to hyperthyroidism patients, and high-dose intravenous methylprednisolone was given to ophthalmopathy patients. Libraries were constructed in a second round of multiplex PCR, after which size selection and purification were performed. Sequencing of the libraries was done on an Illumina HiSeq2000 using paired-end 100 bp reads. SOAPnuke was used to process the raw data, with reads discarded if the reads contained adapters or uncalled bases, had a mean Phred below 15, or lacked an exact constant-primer or identifier match. High-quality paired reads were merged using COPE v1.2.5, and each unique nucleotide sequence was defined as a clonotype. MiTCR v1.1 was used to align clonotypes to the IMGT TRBV, TRBD and TRBJ reference segments. Analysis was restricted to V-J combinations with a frequency above 0.0001, which covered 99.2% of repertoires. The TCS score was defined as the ratio of F50 (clonal expansion) to E x V (chaos), calculated using BLOSUM62-based TCRdist between CDR3 peptides within each V-J. Welch's t-statistics and random forest reduced 450 to 600 V-J features to 10 to 15, which were used in a naive Bayes classifier (R e1071). Sample size was not statistically predetermined, and blinding of investigators to group allocation was not performed. The paper reports TCR Vbeta CDR3 sequencing of roughly 140 peripheral blood samples: 40 or so ophthalmopathy, under 85 hyperthyroidism and around 17 progressor patients.

The TCR sequence derives from a woman between 18 and 29 years old with Graves disease. Donor details come from another sample of the same person, matched by shared clones. The sample consisted of peripheral blood mononuclear cells (PBMCs), taken at new diagnosis, from a patient treated with antithyroid drugs. This receptor chain uses TRBV5-1 and TRBJ2-7; 8 bases in the junction line up with TRBD1. The CDR3 protein is CASSLRTGGGDEQYL. Here is the DNA: TGCGCCAGCAGCTTACGTACAGGGGGTGGGGACGAGCAGTACCTC.